The clone carrying this T cell receptor (beta chain) was detected only a few times. The antigen is not known. This entry comes from a study of beta chain features in type 1 diabetes. On the study more broadly: Researchers looked at about 110 million sorted cells across all samples.

Isolated RNA was reverse transcribed in full, so expressed TCRB transcripts were sequenced. Measured with immunoSEQ multiplex PCR; TCRdb has only the in-frame clones, and not every one. The profile shows about 900,000 clones, about 17% of them singletons. V lost 4 bases, J lost 1 base, and 14 bases lay in between. There are 15 residues in the CDR3. Germline V lookup: CDR1 MNHEY, CDR2 SMNVEV (reference sequence). Regarding the study as a whole: Patients with type 1 diabetes showed fewer VDJ junction insertions and more deletions.

The chain is built from TRBV27 and TRBJ2-7; tentatively, D is TRBD1 (5 bases). This receptor was obtained from a young woman in good health. The sequencing sample was made of naive CD4+ T cells from blood. The CDR3 spells CASSSRTRGSYEQYF. The CDR3 DNA is TGTGCCAGCAGTTCCCGGACAAGGGGTTCCTACGAGCAGTACTTC.